Listed below are T cell receptor beta chains from one sample, sequenced in a study of the immune and genomic landscape of osteosarcoma. The repertoire was sequenced with immunoSEQ multiplex PCR; TCRdb's copy has only in-frame clones and lacks some. Of 1,500 to 2,000 clones listed, about two thirds are singletons. Sequenced material: metastatic tumor tissue from the lung. The receptors come from a boy younger than 18 with osteosarcoma. CDR3s include the opening cysteine and the closing phenylalanine or tryptophan. A D gene is named only where the DNA matches it firmly. Not every row has a clone size; where given, it reads once, few, many or a size class.

CDR3 DNA,CDR3 protein,V gene,clone size,D gene,J gene
TGCGCCAGCAGCTTGGCCGAGACCCAGTACTTC,CASSLAETQYF,TRBV5-1,-,-,TRBJ2-5
TGTGCCAGCAGTGAAGGGACAGGGGGTTCACCCCTCCACTTT,CASSEGTGGSPLHF,TRBV6-1,-,TRBD1,TRBJ1-6
TGTGCCAGCAGCCCGCCCGGGATCGTGGGGACTGAAGCTTTCTTT,CASSPPGIVGTEAFF,TRBV11-2,-,-,TRBJ1-1
TGTGCCAGCAGCGTAGGAGTTTTGCAACTTTATGGCTACACCTTC,CASSVGVLQLYGYTF,TRBV9,-,-,TRBJ1-2
TGCGCCAGCAGCCACGGGGCAGCCTACGAGCAGTACTTC,CASSHGAAYEQYF,TRBV4-3,-,-,TRBJ2-7
TGTGCCGGCCAGGGAGACTATGGCTACACCTTC,CAGQGDYGYTF,TRBV30,-,-,TRBJ1-2
TGTGCCAGTAGCACGTCCCGGGACAGGGGTTGGCATGAAAAACTGTTTTTT,CASSTSRDRGWHEKLFF,TRBV19,-,TRBD1,TRBJ1-4
TGTGCCAGCTCCCGGGACAGGGGACTCTCCTACGAGCAGTACTTC,CASSRDRGLSYEQYF,TRBV19,-,TRBD1,TRBJ2-7
TGTGCCAGCAGCTTATCCCCCTTTACGACCGGGGAGCTGTTTTTT,CASSLSPFTTGELFF,TRBV7-3,-,-,TRBJ2-2
TGTGCCAGCAGCATAACGGGGGACTACAATGAGCAGTTCTTC,CASSITGDYNEQFF,TRBV5-4,-,-,TRBJ2-1
TGTGCCAGCCGACGGGTCGGGGTCAATCAGCCCCAGCATTTT,CASRRVGVNQPQHF,TRBV27,-,-,TRBJ1-5
TGTGCCAGCAGCCCGTCCCCCTTTCGTCTGCCCAGGGAGACCCAGTACTTC,CASSPSPFRLPRETQYF,TRBV7-9,-,-,TRBJ2-5
TGTGCCAGCACCCGAAGGACAGGGATGGACGAGCAGTACTTC,CASTRRTGMDEQYF,TRBV5-5,once,TRBD1,TRBJ2-7
TGCAGCGTTGAAGAGCGGGGAACCACCTACGAGCAGTACTTC,CSVEERGTTYEQYF,TRBV29-1,-,-,TRBJ2-7
TGTGCCAGCAGCGATTACCTTGAAGAGACCCAGTACTTC,CASSDYLEETQYF,TRBV7-2,-,-,TRBJ2-5
TGTGCCAGTAGACCAGCGAACACCGGGGAGCTGTTTTTT,CASRPANTGELFF,TRBV19,-,-,TRBJ2-2
TGTGCCACCGCCCCTCCCGAAGCGTATAGCAATCAGCCCCAGCATTTT,CATAPPEAYSNQPQHF,TRBV15,-,-,TRBJ1-5
TGTGCCAGCAGCCCTACTGTGGGGGGCTCTGGAAACACCATATATTTT,CASSPTVGGSGNTIYF,TRBV7-2,-,-,TRBJ1-3
TGCGCCAGCAGCTTTATCCAGGGAGAGTTGGACGAGCAGTACTTC,CASSFIQGELDEQYF,TRBV5-1,few,-,TRBJ2-7
TGTGCCAGCCGCCTCGACTTGGACGTGGGCGGCTACACCTTC,CASRLDLDVGGYTF,TRBV4-2,large,-,TRBJ1-2
TGTGCCAGCAGGGGGCCGGGACCGGCACTAGGGGTCAATGGCTACACCTTC,CASRGPGPALGVNGYTF,TRBV28,-,-,TRBJ1-2
TGTGCCAGCAGCGGGAGCGCCAGCTCCTACAATGAGCAGTTCTTC,CASSGSASSYNEQFF,TRBV7-3,-,-,TRBJ2-1
TGTGCCAGCACCGTCGACGGGGGGGTTAATGAGCAGTTCTTC,CASTVDGGVNEQFF,TRBV9,-,TRBD2,TRBJ2-1
TGTGCCAGCAGTGAAGGGGGGTTTTGGGCTGAAGCTTTCTTT,CASSEGGFWAEAFF,TRBV25-1,large,-,TRBJ1-1
TGTGCCAGCAGTTTTTCCTGGACACATCAATCCTACGAGCAGTACTTC,CASSFSWTHQSYEQYF,TRBV6-7,-,-,TRBJ2-7
TGTGCCAGCAGCACACAGGCCCGAGGCTATGAGCAGTACTTC,CASSTQARGYEQYF,TRBV6-5,-,-,TRBJ2-7
TGTGCCAGCAGCCCAATAGGCACCGGGGAGCTGTTTTTT,CASSPIGTGELFF,TRBV7-7,few,-,TRBJ2-2
TGTGCCATCAGTGACAAGAGAGAGAATGAGCAGTTCTTC,CAISDKRENEQFF,TRBV10-3,-,-,TRBJ2-1